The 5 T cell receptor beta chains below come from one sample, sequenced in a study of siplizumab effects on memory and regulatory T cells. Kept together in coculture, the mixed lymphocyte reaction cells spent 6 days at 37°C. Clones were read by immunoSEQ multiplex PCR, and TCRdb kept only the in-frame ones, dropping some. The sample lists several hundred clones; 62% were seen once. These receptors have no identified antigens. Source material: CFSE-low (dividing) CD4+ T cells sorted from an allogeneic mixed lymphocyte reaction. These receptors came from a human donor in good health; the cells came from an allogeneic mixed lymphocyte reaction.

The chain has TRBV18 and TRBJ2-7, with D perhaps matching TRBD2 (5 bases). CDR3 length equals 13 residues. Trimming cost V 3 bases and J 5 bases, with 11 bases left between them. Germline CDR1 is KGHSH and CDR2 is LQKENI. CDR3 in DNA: TGTGCCAGCTCACCGGGAGTAGGCGACGAGCAGTACTTC. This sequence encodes CASSPGVGDEQYF.

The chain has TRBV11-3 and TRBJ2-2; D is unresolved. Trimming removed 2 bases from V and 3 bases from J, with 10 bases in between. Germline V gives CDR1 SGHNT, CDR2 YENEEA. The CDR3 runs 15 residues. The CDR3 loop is CASSLFNTYTGELFF. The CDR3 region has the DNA TGTGCCAGCAGCTTATTTAACACTTACACCGGGGAGCTGTTTTTT.

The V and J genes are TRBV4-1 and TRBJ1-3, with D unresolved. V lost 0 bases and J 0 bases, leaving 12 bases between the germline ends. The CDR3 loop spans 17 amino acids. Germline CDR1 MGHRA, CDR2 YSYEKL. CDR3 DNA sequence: TGCGCCAGCAGCCAAGATCGACCAGAGAGCTCTGGAAACACCATATATTTT. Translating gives CASSQDRPESSGNTIYF.

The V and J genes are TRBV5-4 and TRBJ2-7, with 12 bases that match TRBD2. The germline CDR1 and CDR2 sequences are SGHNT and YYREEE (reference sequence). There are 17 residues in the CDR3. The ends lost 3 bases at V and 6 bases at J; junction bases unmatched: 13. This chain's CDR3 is CASSWGRPSGRESEQYF. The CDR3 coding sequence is TGTGCCAGCAGCTGGGGAAGGCCTAGCGGGAGGGAATCCGAGCAGTACTTC.

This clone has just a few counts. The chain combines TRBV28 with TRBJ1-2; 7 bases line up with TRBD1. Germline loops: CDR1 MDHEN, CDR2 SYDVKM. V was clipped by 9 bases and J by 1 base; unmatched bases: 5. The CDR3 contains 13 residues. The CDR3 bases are TGTGCCAGTGGGGGGGACAGTAACTATGGCTACACCTTC. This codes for CASGGDSNYGYTF.